The sample holds one count of the clone carrying this T cell receptor beta chain. Sequencing used immunoSEQ multiplex PCR; TCRdb keeps in-frame clones, though not all of them. The sample has 50,000 to 75,000 clones; about 73% are singletons. The data stem from a study of blood T cell repertoires in COVID-19. Unmatched junction bases numbered 9, after V lost 3 bases and J lost 4 bases. The CDR3 extends over 16 amino acids. Germline CDR1 reads LGHDT; CDR2 reads YNNKEL (reference sequence). The clonotype was recovered from a woman between 45 and 60 years old with active or convalescent COVID-19. The chain recombines TRBV3-1 (or the pseudogene TRBV3-2) with TRBJ2-5; 9 bases fit TRBD2. What was sequenced was peripheral blood. CDR3 in amino acids: CASSQAGTSWSETQYF. In DNA form, the CDR3 reads TGTGCCAGCAGCCAGGCAGGGACTAGCTGGTCAGAGACCCAGTACTTC.